This TCR beta chain was sequenced during a study of shared clonotypes between healthy human individuals (dated by TCRdb to about 2020). Concerning the study at large: A few men and a couple of women, aged 18 to 49 years, made up the cohort. For each donor, CD4 naive and CD4 memory were each run on three plates, CD8 naive on two plates, and CD8 memory on one plate. The study deeply sequenced blood TCR repertoires of about five healthy adults to estimate repertoire size and the extent of clonotype sharing between individuals. To increase sequencing depth and limit assay-specific biases, different laboratories used diverse techniques to prepare libraries and sequence TCR repertoires. Leukapheresis yielded between about 0.94 and 8.9 billion PBMCs per donor. Broader findings and caveats from the paper: Compared with non-shared clonotypes, the clonotypes found in all four sorted-subset donors had higher generation probabilities. Pairwise subsampling indicated that sequencing depth was expected to affect the degree of clonotype sharing among donors. When several donors were compared, the shared fraction of clonotypes was around 5.1% for naive CD4, 3.5% for naive CD8, 2.3% for memory CD4, and 0.3% to 0.5% for memory CD8. Sampling was restricted to blood, and TCR repertoires in tissues likely differ from the TCR repertoires found in blood. Incomplete sequencing was indicated by rarefaction of sorted-subset datasets, despite the large sequencing depth. Because the study included only a small number of donors, the genetic and exposure-history diversity represented was limited. Naive subsets generally had larger estimated clonotype richness than memory subsets did.

TCR CDR3 regions were amplified from genomic DNA by multiplex PCR using the deep immunoSEQ assay. Extracted genomic DNA from each cell subset was distributed evenly across all wells of several immunoSEQ 96-well plates, and each plate was treated as a replicate. For sorted subsets, around 0.2 ug genomic DNA, equal to 25,000 to 35,000 T cell genomes, was loaded into each replicate PCR. Purified libraries were measured with a Qubit 3.0 fluorometer, size-checked on a Bioanalyzer 2100, and measured again with the KAPA Library Quantification kit. A separate single-read 150-cycle Illumina NextSeq 550 flow cell was used to sequence each immunoSEQ 96-well plate. The paper's processing steps were these. Because the immunoSEQ output held only junctional sequences and lacked quality scores, the filtering could not match the filtering applied to full-length reads. Sequences were annotated with PyIR, a Python wrapper for IgBLAST v1.9, using IMGT germline references to assign V/J genes and CDR3. Reads were filtered out if the reads had weak V/J assignments (E-value above 1e-6), no CDR3, stop codons, out-of-frame junctions, or ambiguous translated residues. V3J clonotypes were defined by identical inferred V gene, J gene, and CDR3 amino acid sequence. To compute the percentage overlap between repertoires, the number of shared unique clonotypes was divided by the size of the smaller repertoire. Richness of each repertoire was evaluated using RTK rarefaction, the Chao1 estimator, and Recon v2.1 estimates of unobserved clonotypes. Generation probabilities were computed with OLGA for all TCRbeta clonotypes obtained by the gDNA method from several donors. Here the immuneACCESS table is served through TCRdb, limited to in-frame sequences with V and J called. Missing clones are a known gap in these copies; in checked studies unresolved V genes cover under half, and the rest lacks a known reason. D and trimming come from the DNA, and the V and J calls and clone size come from that table. The sample records roughly 1 million clones, around 78% of which are singletons. Jointly, the top ten make up more than 0.5% of the sample.

Donors were healthy HIV-negative adults with no recently reported acute infections or vaccinations. Every donor was a Caucasian adult living in Nashville, Tennessee, USA. Magnetic negative selection was used to enrich CD4+ T cells, after which naive cells were positively selected on CD45RA and the negative fraction became the memory subset. Blood was collected by leukapheresis, and PBMCs were isolated by Ficoll-Histopaque density gradient centrifugation and then cryopreserved in liquid nitrogen vapor phase. Analytical flow cytometry was used to check the purity and quantity of each magnetically sorted T cell population. Genomic DNA was isolated from every sorted fraction and measured by UV absorbance on a Nanodrop 2000c. Looking up the germline V gene yields CDR1 LGHNA and CDR2 YNFKEQ. V is trimmed back by 0 bases and J by 6 bases, and the junction contains 24 bases that no gene match accounts for. Taken from cysteine to phenylalanine, the CDR3 has 21 residues. Only CDR3 DNA is held: 63 bases, read in frame from base 1.

Notes on this clone: The antigen it recognizes is unknown. It has no much larger one-base neighbor in the sample; base qualities were not kept.

The rearranged chain carries TRBV4-2 and TRBJ2-7; TRBD2 agrees with 9 junctional bases. This sequence was found in a young man in good health. Some clones in this sample may be carry-over from other donors' samples. The sequenced sample was memory CD4+ T cells from PBMCs. The cell subset or site label on this specimen signifies: CD45RA-negative fraction. The CDR3 in this case is CASSQEVPLRLAGFFGREQYF. Read as DNA, the sequence is TGTGCCAGCAGCCAAGAGGTCCCGTTAAGGCTAGCGGGATTCTTTGGGCGCGAGCAGTACTTC.